This TCR beta chain stems from a study of cytomegalovirus exposure and HLA in healthy donors. This clone was seen a single time. Antigen specificity is unknown. There are 16 residues in the CDR3. CDR1 and CDR2 (germline): SNHLY, FYNNEI. V trimming: 7 bases; J trimming: 4 bases; junction bases outside the gene matches: 15. Study-level findings and limits: In a later analysis, TCR beta V- and J-gene trimming showed a link to a missense DCLRE1C variant. In a later analysis, specific HLA alleles were associated with approximately 16,000 TCR beta sequences at a 0.05 false discovery rate. A highly shared variant cluster was judged a likely technical artifact. In an earlier analysis, productive rearrangement rates for most beta V segments clustered near 87% or 30%.

The PCR employed 60 Vbeta primers together with 13 Jbeta primers. Here immunoSEQ multiplex PCR was the method, and the copy in TCRdb shows in-frame clones only, minus some. Seen here are 110,000 to 150,000 clones, approximately 80% observed once, and the top ten hold under 5.5%. This chain uses TRBV2 with TRBJ1-2; TRBD1 matches at 7 bases. The source is a woman aged 50 to 65 in good health and CMV-seronegative. The sequenced sample was PBMCs. The DNA of the CDR3 is TGTGCCAGCACCCCCCGGCAGGCAGGGGGAGGCTATGGCTACACCTTC. Residues: CASTPRQAGGGYGYTF.